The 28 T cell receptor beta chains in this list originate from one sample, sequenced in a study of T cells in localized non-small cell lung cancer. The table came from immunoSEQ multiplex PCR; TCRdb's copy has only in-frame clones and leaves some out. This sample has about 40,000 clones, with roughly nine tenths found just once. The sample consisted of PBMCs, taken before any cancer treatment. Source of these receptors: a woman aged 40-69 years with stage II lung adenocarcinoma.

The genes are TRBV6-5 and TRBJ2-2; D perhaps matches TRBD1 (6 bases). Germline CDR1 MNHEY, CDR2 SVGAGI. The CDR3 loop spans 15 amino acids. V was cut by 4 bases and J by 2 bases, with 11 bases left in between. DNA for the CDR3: TGTGCCAGCAGTTCCGACAGGAGTAACACCGGGGAGCTGTTTTTT. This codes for CASSSDRSNTGELFF.

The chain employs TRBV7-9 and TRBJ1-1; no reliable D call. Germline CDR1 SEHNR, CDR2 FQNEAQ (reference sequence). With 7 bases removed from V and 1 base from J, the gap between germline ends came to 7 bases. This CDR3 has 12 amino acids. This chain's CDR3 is CASNHRNTEAFF. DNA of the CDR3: TGTGCCAGCAACCACAGGAACACTGAAGCTTTCTTT.

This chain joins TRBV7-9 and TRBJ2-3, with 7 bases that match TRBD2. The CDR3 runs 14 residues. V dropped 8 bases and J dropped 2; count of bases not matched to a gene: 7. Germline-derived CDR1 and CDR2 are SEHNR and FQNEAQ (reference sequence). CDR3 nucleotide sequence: TGTGCCAGCGTGGGGGGGACGTACACAGATACGCAGTATTTT. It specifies CASVGGTYTDTQYF. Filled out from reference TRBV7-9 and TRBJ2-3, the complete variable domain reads DTGVSQNPRHKITKRGQNVTFRCDPISEHNRLYWYRQTLGQGPEFLTYFQNEAQLEKSRLLSDRFSAERPKGSFSTLEIQRTEQGDSAMYLCASVGGTYTDTQYFGPGTRLTVL.

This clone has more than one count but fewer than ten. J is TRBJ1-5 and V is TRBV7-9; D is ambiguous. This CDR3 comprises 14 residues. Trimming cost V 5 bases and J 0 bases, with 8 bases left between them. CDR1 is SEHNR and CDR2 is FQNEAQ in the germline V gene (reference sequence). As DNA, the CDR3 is TGTGCCAGCAGCAGTACAGATAGCAATCAGCCCCAGCATTTT. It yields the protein CASSSTDSNQPQHF.

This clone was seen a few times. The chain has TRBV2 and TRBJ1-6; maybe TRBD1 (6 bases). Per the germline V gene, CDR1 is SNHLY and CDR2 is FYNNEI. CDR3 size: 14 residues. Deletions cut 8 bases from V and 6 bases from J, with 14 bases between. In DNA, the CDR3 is TGTGCCAGCGGGGGGGCCATGGGTAATTCACCCCTCCACTTT. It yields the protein CASGGAMGNSPLHF.

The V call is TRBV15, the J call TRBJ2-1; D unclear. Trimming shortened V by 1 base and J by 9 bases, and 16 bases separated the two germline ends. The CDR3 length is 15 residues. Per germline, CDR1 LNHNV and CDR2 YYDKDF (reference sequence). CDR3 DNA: TGTGCCACCAGCAGAGCCCTTCAACCCGCCCTTGAGCAGTTCTTC. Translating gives CATSRALQPALEQFF.

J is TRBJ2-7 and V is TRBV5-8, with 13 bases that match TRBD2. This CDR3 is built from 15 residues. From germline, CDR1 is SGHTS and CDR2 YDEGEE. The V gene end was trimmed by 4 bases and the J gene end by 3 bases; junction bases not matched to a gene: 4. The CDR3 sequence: CASSRGLAGNYEQYF. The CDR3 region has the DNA TGTGCCAGCAGCAGGGGACTAGCGGGAAACTACGAGCAGTACTTC.

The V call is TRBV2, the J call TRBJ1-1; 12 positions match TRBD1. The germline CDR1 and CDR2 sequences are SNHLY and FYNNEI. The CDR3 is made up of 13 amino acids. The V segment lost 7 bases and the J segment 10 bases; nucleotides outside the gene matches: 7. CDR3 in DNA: TGTGCCAGCAATCGGGACAGGGGGCGCGGAGCTTTCTTT. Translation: CASNRDRGRGAFF.

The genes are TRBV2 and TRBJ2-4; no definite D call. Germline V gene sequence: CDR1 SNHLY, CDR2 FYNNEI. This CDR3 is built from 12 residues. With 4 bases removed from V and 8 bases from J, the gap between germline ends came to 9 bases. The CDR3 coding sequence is TGTGCCAGCAGTGTGGTGGTTCACATTCAGTACTTC. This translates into CASSVVVHIQYF.

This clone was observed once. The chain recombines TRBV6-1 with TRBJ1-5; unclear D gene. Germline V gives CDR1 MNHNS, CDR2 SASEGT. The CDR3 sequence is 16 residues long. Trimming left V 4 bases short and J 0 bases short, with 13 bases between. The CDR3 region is CASSAQTAYSNQPQHF. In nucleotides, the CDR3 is TGTGCCAGCAGTGCCCAGACGGCATATAGCAATCAGCCCCAGCATTTT.

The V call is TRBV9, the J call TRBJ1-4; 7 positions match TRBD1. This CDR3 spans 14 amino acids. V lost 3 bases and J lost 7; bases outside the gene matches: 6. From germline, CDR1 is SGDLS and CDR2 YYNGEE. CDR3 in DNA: TGTGCCAGCAGCGCAGCAGGGGGGAGTGAAAAACTGTTTTTT. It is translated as CASSAAGGSEKLFF.

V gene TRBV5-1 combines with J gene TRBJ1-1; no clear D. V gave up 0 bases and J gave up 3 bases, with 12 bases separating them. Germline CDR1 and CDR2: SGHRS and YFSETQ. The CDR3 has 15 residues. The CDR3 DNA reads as TGCGCCAGCAGCTTGGCCTCCCGTGTGGACACTGAAGCTTTCTTT. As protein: CASSLASRVDTEAFF.

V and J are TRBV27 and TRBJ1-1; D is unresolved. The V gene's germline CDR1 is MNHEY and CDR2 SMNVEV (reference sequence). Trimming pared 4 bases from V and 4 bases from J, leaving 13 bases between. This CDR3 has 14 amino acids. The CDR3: CASSWSKVITEAFF. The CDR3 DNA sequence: TGTGCCAGCAGTTGGAGTAAGGTTATCACTGAAGCTTTCTTT.

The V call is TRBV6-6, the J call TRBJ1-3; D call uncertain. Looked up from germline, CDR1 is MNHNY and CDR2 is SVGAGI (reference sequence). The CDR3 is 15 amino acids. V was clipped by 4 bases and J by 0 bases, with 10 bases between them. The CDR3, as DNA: TGTGCCAGCAGTTTTGCCGGGTCCTCTGGAAACACCATATATTTT. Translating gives CASSFAGSSGNTIYF.

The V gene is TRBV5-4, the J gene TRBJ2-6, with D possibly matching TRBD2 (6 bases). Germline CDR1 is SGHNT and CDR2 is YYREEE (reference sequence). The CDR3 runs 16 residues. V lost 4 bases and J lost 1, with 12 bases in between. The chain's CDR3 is CASSAGWSSGANVLTF. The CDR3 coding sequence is TGTGCCAGCAGCGCGGGATGGTCATCTGGGGCCAACGTCCTGACTTTC.

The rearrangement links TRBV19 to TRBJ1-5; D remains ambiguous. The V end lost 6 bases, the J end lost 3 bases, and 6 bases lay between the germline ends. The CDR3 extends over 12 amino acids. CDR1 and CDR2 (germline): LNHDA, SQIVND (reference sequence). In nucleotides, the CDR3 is TGTGCCAGTAGGCTACTCAATCAGCCCCAGCATTTT. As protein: CASRLLNQPQHF.

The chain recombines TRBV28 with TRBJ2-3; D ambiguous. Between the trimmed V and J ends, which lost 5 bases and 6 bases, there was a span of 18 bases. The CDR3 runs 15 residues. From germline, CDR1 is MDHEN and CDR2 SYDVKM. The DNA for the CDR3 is TGTGCCAGCAGTCGGGCGGCGGCAGGTATGGATACGCAGTATTTT. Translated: CASSRAAAGMDTQYF.

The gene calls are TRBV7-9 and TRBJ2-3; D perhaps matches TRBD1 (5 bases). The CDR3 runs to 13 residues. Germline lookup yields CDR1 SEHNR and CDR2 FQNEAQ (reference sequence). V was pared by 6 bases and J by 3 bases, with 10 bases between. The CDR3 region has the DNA TGTGCCAGCAGGTATGCAGGGACAGATACGCAGTATTTT. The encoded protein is CASRYAGTDTQYF.

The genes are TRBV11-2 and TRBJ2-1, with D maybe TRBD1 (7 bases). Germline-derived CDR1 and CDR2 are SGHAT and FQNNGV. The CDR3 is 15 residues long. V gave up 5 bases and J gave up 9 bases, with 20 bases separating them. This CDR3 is CASSARTGGGSEQFF. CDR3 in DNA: TGTGCCAGCAGCGCACGGACAGGTGGAGGGTCTGAGCAGTTCTTC.

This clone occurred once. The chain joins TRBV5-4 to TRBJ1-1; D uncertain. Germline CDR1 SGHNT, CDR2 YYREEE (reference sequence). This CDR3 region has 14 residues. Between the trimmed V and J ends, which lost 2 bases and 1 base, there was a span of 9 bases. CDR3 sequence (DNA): TGTGCCAGCAGCTTCGTTGGGGAGAACACTGAAGCTTTCTTT. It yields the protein CASSFVGENTEAFF.

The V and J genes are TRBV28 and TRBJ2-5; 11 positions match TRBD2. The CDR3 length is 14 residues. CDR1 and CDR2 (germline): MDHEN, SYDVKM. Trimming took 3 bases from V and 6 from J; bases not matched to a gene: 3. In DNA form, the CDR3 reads TGTGCCAGCAGTTTGGCTAGCGGGGGGAAGACCCAGTACTTC. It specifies CASSLASGGKTQYF.

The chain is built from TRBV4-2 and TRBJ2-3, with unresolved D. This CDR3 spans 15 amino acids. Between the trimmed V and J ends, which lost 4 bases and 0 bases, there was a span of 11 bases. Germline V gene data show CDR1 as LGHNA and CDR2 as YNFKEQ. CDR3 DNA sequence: TGTGCCAGCAGCCCCGCTACCCTTAGCACAGATACGCAGTATTTT. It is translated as CASSPATLSTDTQYF.

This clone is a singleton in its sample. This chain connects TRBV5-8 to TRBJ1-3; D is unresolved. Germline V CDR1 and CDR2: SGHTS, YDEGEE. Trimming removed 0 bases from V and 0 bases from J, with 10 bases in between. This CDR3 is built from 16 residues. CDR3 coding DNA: TGTGCCAGCAGCTTGGCCGGCGGGAGCTCTGGAAACACCATATATTTT. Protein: CASSLAGGSSGNTIYF.

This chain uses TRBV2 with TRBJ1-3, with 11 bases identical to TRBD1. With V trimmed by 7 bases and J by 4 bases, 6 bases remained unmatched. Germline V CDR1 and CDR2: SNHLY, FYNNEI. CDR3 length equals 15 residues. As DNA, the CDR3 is TGTGCCAGCATCATCGGACAGGGGGCCGGAAACACCATATATTTT. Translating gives CASIIGQGAGNTIYF.

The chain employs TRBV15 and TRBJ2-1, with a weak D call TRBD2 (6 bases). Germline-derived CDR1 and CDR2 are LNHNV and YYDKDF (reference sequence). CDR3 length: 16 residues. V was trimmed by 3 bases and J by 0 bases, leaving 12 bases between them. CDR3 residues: CATSSGTGSSYNEQFF. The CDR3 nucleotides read TGTGCCACCAGCAGTGGGACTGGGAGCTCCTACAATGAGCAGTTCTTC.

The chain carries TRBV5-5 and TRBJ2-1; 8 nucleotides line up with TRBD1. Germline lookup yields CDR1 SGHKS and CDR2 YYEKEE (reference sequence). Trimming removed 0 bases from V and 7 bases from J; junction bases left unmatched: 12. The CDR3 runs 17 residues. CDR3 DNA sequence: TGTGCCAGCAGCTTGGAACCTAGGTGGACAGGGACGAATGAGCAGTTCTTC. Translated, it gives CASSLEPRWTGTNEQFF.

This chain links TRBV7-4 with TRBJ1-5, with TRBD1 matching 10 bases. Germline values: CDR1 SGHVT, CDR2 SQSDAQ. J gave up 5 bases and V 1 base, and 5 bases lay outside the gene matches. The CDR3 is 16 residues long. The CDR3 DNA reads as TGTGCCAGCAGCTTAGGGGACAGGGGAGGTCATCAGCCCCAGCATTTT. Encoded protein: CASSLGDRGGHQPQHF.

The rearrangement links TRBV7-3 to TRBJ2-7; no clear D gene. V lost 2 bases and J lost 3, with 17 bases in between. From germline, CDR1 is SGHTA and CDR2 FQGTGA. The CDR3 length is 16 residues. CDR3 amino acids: CASSLDGRDGIYEQYF. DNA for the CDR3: TGTGCCAGCAGCTTAGATGGTAGAGACGGCATCTACGAGCAGTACTTC.